This T cell receptor (beta chain) was recovered during a study of regulatory T cells in long-lasting Graves disease. Study overall: For a period under 3 months, newly diagnosed Graves' patients had taken antithyroid drugs.

As concerns this clonotype: Its antigen is currently unknown.

Broader study findings: TRBV28 was favored in persistent disease, as were TRBJ1-2 and TRBJ2-5.

Time point here: newly diagnosed GD, antithyroid drugs for less than 3 months. Generation of the TCR library employed RNA extracted from PBMCs. The CDR3 consists of 14 residues. V was trimmed by 5 bases and J by 4 bases, leaving 17 bases between them. The germline V gene encodes CDR1 DFQATT and CDR2 SNEGSKA (reference sequence). Construction of the TCR beta libraries employed iRepertoire HTBI primers in conjunction with Arm-PCR of CDR3 regions. TCRdb used MiXCR to reprocess the multiplex PCR reads, holding one entry per CDR3 protein. The data hold some 250,000 distinct CDR3 sequences, with more than 15% observed a single time. This same sample was also taken into another study, of T cells in Graves' hyperthyroidism and ophthalmopathy. According to that study: HTBI primers were employed in a first-round RT-PCR of the TCR CDR3. Most clonotypes that expanded in the thyroid above 0.001 also showed up in blood.

This specimen consisted of peripheral blood mononuclear cells (PBMCs), obtained at new diagnosis, from a patient treated with antithyroid drugs. The rearrangement uses TRBV20-1 and TRBJ2-5; possibly TRBD1 for D (6 bases). This receptor was taken from a woman under 40 with Graves disease. In DNA, the CDR3 is TGCAGTGCTTACCGGACAGCCGTCCGAGAGACCCAGTACTTC. Residues: CSAYRTAVRETQYF.